The clone carrying this T cell receptor beta chain was seen ten or more times. The antigen remains unidentified. These data originate in a study of human T cells and chemical hapten exposure. Turning to the study itself: In the roughly 23-week study, patients were dosed weekly with diphenylcyclopropenone on the scalp throughout. Findings of the study overall: Counts of TCRs above 1 in 1000 frequency stayed unchanged with DPC sensitization.

The CDR3 has 15 amino acids. CDR1 and CDR2 from the germline V gene are SGHTA and FQGNSA. Trimming pared 4 bases from V and 0 bases from J, leaving 11 bases between. From the RACE reads, TCRdb called clonotypes with MiXCR, one entry per CDR3 protein. The data contain roughly 360,000 distinct CDR3 sequences, roughly 5% of them seen just once; the ten biggest clones take up about 2.1%. Time point of the sample: patch test 1, 2 weeks after DPC sensitization. Treatment described: therapeutic diphenylcyclopropenone sensitization with weekly scalp DPC. The chain has TRBV7-2 and TRBJ2-3; unclear D gene. The input for sequencing was whole blood, taken in connection with sensitization to the hapten diphenylcyclopropenone (DPC). The receptor's source is a woman between 45 and 60 years old with alopecia areata. Some clones in this sample may be carry-over from other donors' samples. This CDR3 reads CASSYPLGSTDTQYF. Here the CDR3 DNA reads TGTGCCAGCAGCTATCCCCTCGGGAGCACAGATACGCAGTATTTT.